The 10 T cell receptor beta chains below all came from one sample that was sequenced in a study of cytomegalovirus exposure and HLA in healthy donors. The study ran its PCR with 60 Vbeta and 13 Jbeta primers. Using immunoSEQ multiplex PCR, the repertoire was profiled, and TCRdb retains in-frame clones only, with some absent. Found here are fewer than 250,000 clones, over 75% of them singletons; the top ten hold about 0.23%. Sequenced input: PBMCs. The receptor source for this set is a girl aged 2 to 9 in good health and CMV-seronegative.

CDR3: CASSLTGGATPGELFF. In nucleotides, the CDR3 is TGCGCCAGCAGCCTGACAGGGGGCGCGACCCCCGGGGAGCTGTTTTTT. This rearrangement joins TRBV5-1 to TRBJ2-2; 10 bases match TRBD1. Germline-derived CDR1 and CDR2 are SGHRS and YFSETQ. V lost 4 bases to trimming and J lost 6 bases; unmatched junction nucleotides: 9. The CDR3 totals 16 residues. The whole variable domain, remainder taken from reference TRBV5-1 and TRBJ2-2, is KAGVTQTPRYLIKTRGQQVTLSCSPISGHRSVSWYQQTPGQGLQFLFEYFSETQRNKGNFPGRFSGRQFSNSRSEMNVSTLELGDSALYLCASSLTGGATPGELFFGEGSRLTVL.

This clone has only a few counts. J is TRBJ1-4 and V is TRBV5-1; 8 bases map to TRBD1. This CDR3 has 16 amino acids. Germline V gene lookup returns CDR1 SGHRS and CDR2 YFSETQ. Losses at the gene ends were 4 bases for V and 2 bases for J; bases not matched to a gene: 7. As DNA, the CDR3 is TGCGCCAGCAGCCCTAGGACAGGGTCTACTAATGAAAAACTGTTTTTT. Amino acids: CASSPRTGSTNEKLFF. The complete variable domain, with remaining parts taken from reference TRBV5-1 and TRBJ1-4, reads KAGVTQTPRYLIKTRGQQVTLSCSPISGHRSVSWYQQTPGQGLQFLFEYFSETQRNKGNFPGRFSGRQFSNSRSEMNVSTLELGDSALYLCASSPRTGSTNEKLFFGSGTQLSVL.

The chain joins TRBV6-5 to TRBJ1-6, with TRBD1 matching over 7 bases. CDR1 is MNHEY and CDR2 is SVGAGI in the germline V gene. The CDR3 spans 15 residues. With 8 bases clipped from V and 1 base from J, the junction kept 5 bases outside the gene matches. As DNA, the CDR3 is TGTGCCAGCGGTCACAGGGGATCCTATAATTCACCCCTCCACTTT. Amino acids: CASGHRGSYNSPLHF.

V usage is TRBV5-1 and J usage is TRBJ2-3; 10 bases fit TRBD2. The CDR3 contains 15 residues. Germline V gene sequence: CDR1 SGHRS, CDR2 YFSETQ. Trimming cost V 7 bases and J 5 bases; bases outside gene matches: 10. As DNA, the CDR3 is TGCGCCAGCCTACAAACTAGCGGGATTAAAGATACGCAGTATTTT. Amino acid sequence: CASLQTSGIKDTQYF.

This clone was counted a few times. The chain employs TRBV4-1 and TRBJ2-2; 8 nucleotides agree with TRBD1. With V trimmed by 0 bases and J by 6 bases, 3 bases remained unmatched. CDR1 MGHRA and CDR2 YSYEKL come from the germline V gene. The CDR3 loop spans 15 amino acids. The CDR3 region is CASSQDAGGPGELFF. The CDR3 DNA reads TGCGCCAGCAGCCAAGATGCAGGGGGCCCCGGGGAGCTGTTTTTT.

There are a few counts of this clone. V gene TRBV9 combines with J gene TRBJ2-3; 10 bases line up with TRBD2. This CDR3 has 17 amino acids. V shed 4 bases and J 1 base; nucleotides not matched to a gene: 9. Germline V CDR1 and CDR2: SGDLS, YYNGEE. CDR3 loop: CASSPSPLAGGTDTQYF. The CDR3 DNA is TGTGCCAGCAGCCCCTCCCCGCTAGCGGGGGGCACAGATACGCAGTATTTT.

Remarks on this clone: The same CDR3 arises from other DNA sequences in this sample as well. The rearrangement links TRBV7-9 to TRBJ1-2; D is perhaps TRBD1 (6 bases). CDR3 length: 12 amino acids. Deletions cut 5 bases from V and 4 bases from J, with 8 bases between. Germline V gene lookup returns CDR1 SEHNR and CDR2 FQNEAQ (reference sequence). For the CDR3, the DNA is TGTGCCAGCAGCCTGGACAGCTATGGCTACACCTTC. Translated: CASSLDSYGYTF.

The chain links TRBV30 to TRBJ2-1; TRBD2 is a possible D gene (6 bases). The CDR3 contains 10 residues. Trimming took 3 bases from V and 13 from J, leaving 10 bases between them. The germline V gene encodes CDR1 GTSNPN and CDR2 SVGIG (reference sequence). The CDR3 nucleotides read TGTGCCTGGAGCGGACTATTTCAGTTCTTC. Translation: CAWSGLFQFF.

CDR3 residues: CASSLRGRNSYNEQFF. CDR3 nucleotides: TGTGCCAGCAGCTTGAGGGGGCGGAATTCCTACAATGAGCAGTTCTTC. The chain couples TRBV5-6 to TRBJ2-1, with 7 positions matching TRBD1. The ends lost 1 base at V and 1 base at J; junction bases unmatched: 5. The CDR3 loop spans 16 amino acids. Per germline, CDR1 SGHDT and CDR2 YYEEEE.

The V gene is TRBV2, the J gene TRBJ1-6; D is uncertain. Between the trimmed V and J ends, which lost 8 bases and 1 base, there was a span of 9 bases. Germline loops: CDR1 SNHLY, CDR2 FYNNEI. The CDR3 consists of 14 residues. The CDR3 is CASGGRSYNSPLHF. In nucleotides, the CDR3 is TGTGCCAGCGGAGGGAGGTCCTATAATTCACCCCTCCACTTT.